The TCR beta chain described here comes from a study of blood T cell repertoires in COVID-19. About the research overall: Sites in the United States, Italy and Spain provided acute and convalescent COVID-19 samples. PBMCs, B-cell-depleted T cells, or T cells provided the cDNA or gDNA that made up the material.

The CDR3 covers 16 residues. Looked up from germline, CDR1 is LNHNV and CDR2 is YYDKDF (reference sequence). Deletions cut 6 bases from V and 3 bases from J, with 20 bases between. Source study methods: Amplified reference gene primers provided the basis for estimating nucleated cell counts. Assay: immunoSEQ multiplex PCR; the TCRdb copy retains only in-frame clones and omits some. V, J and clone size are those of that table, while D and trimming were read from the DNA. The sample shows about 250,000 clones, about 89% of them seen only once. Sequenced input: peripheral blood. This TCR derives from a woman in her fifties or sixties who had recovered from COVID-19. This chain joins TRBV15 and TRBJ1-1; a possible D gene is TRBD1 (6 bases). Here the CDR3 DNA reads TGTGCCACCAGAACATCCTTGGGGGAGGGGGACACTGAAGCTTTCTTT. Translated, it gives CATRTSLGEGDTEAFF.